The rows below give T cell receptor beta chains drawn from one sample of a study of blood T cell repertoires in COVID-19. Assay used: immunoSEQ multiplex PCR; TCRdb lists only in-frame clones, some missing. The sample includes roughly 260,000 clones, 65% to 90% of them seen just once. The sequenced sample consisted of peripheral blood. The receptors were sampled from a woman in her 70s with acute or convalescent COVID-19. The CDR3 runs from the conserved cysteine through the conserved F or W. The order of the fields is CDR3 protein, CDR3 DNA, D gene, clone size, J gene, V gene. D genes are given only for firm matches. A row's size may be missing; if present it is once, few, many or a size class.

CASSPYGTGGTF | TGTGCCAGCAGTCCTTACGGGACAGGGGGCACCTTC | TRBD1 | NA | TRBJ1-2 | TRBV12-3/TRBV12-4
CASSTEGYNYGYTF | TGTGCCAGCAGTACCGAGGGTTACAACTATGGCTACACCTTC | NA | few | TRBJ1-2 | TRBV2
CRPGGNTEAFF | TGCAGGCCAGGGGGGAACACTGAAGCTTTCTTT | TRBD1 | NA | TRBJ1-1 | TRBV20-1
CASSLSQSGNTIYF | TGTGCCAGCAGTTTAAGCCAATCTGGAAACACCATATATTTT | NA | once | TRBJ1-3 | TRBV28
CASSPKQDSEAFF | TGTGCCAGCTCACCAAAGCAGGATAGTGAAGCTTTCTTT | NA | once | TRBJ1-1 | TRBV18
CATSRDDSGVYEQYF | TGTGCCACCAGCAGAGACGACAGCGGGGTATACGAGCAGTACTTC | TRBD2 | NA | TRBJ2-7 | TRBV15
CASVNRGYEETQYF | TGTGCCAGCGTCAATCGAGGGTACGAAGAGACCCAGTACTTC | NA | few | TRBJ2-5 | TRBV6-5
CASSAQTGQWGGYTF | TGTGCCAGCAGTGCCCAGACAGGGCAATGGGGTGGCTACACCTTC | TRBD1 | NA | TRBJ1-2 | TRBV25-1
CAWSVQGDPRVPGPGELFF | TGTGCCTGGAGTGTACAGGGGGACCCCAGGGTTCCTGGTCCCGGGGAGCTGTTTTTT | TRBD1 | NA | TRBJ2-2 | TRBV30
CASSRGGSSYNEQFF | TGCGCCAGCAGTCGTGGGGGCAGCTCCTACAATGAGCAGTTCTTC | NA | once | TRBJ2-1 | TRBV10-1
CASSLDRGFSQPQHF | TGTGCCAGCAGCTTGGACAGGGGGTTCAGTCAGCCCCAGCATTTT | TRBD1 | NA | TRBJ1-5 | TRBV2
CATSVTGTGRQRYGYTF | TGTGCCACCAGCGTTACCGGGACAGGGAGGCAACGCTATGGCTACACCTTC | TRBD1 | few | TRBJ1-2 | TRBV15
CASSSNSGQGEQFF | TGCGCCAGCAGCTCTAACTCGGGACAGGGAGAGCAGTTCTTC | TRBD1 | NA | TRBJ2-1 | TRBV5-1
CATSVTGKFYNSPLHF | TGTGCCACCAGTGTAACAGGGAAGTTTTATAATTCACCCCTCCACTTT | NA | NA | TRBJ1-6 | TRBV24-1
CASSYSGVDTQYF | TGTGCCAGCAGTTACTCAGGGGTTGATACGCAGTATTTT | NA | NA | TRBJ2-3 | TRBV6-2/TRBV6-3
CASSTGLVSFNEQFF | TGTGCCAGCAGTACAGGACTAGTGTCGTTCAATGAGCAGTTCTTC | TRBD2 | NA | TRBJ2-1 | TRBV6-6
CASLLNRGFVETQYF | TGTGCCAGCCTATTGAACAGGGGATTCGTGGAGACCCAGTACTTC | TRBD1 | NA | TRBJ2-5 | TRBV2
CASSRLTQGDYEQYF | TGTGCCAGCAGTCGGCTTACTCAGGGGGATTACGAGCAGTACTTC | TRBD1 | NA | TRBJ2-7 | TRBV7-2
CASSFPGQGTGELFF | TGTGCCAGCAGTTTCCCGGGACAAGGCACCGGGGAGCTGTTTTTT | NA | NA | TRBJ2-2 | TRBV27
CASSLGRGNNEKLFF | TGTGCCAGCAGCTTAGGGCGGGGGAACAATGAAAAACTGTTTTTT | NA | NA | TRBJ1-4 | TRBV7-9
CASSLGAASANEKLFF | TGTGCCAGCAGCTTGGGCGCAGCCAGCGCAAATGAAAAACTGTTTTTT | NA | NA | TRBJ1-4 | TRBV5-4
CASSTTGNEKLFF | TGTGCCAGCTCAACGACAGGGAATGAAAAACTGTTTTTT | TRBD1 | NA | TRBJ1-4 | TRBV18
CASSESGYNQPQHF | TGTGCCAGCAGTGAGAGTGGTTACAATCAGCCCCAGCATTTT | NA | NA | TRBJ1-5 | TRBV25-1
CASSVEVWGDHTEAFF | TGTGCCAGCAGCGTAGAGGTATGGGGAGACCACACTGAAGCTTTCTTT | NA | few | TRBJ1-1 | TRBV9
CASKRDQTGYEQYF | TGTGCCAGCAAGCGGGACCAAACTGGCTACGAGCAGTACTTC | TRBD2 | NA | TRBJ2-7 | TRBV6-5
CASSLEFGREAFF | TGTGCCAGCAGCTTGGAGTTCGGCAGGGAAGCTTTCTTT | NA | NA | TRBJ1-1 | TRBV5-4
CAAENGGVGYTF | TGTGCCGCCGAAAATGGGGGGGTTGGCTACACCTTC | NA | NA | TRBJ1-2 | TRBV10-3
CASSFYAVQNTGELFF | TGTGCCAGCAGCTTCTACGCCGTCCAGAACACCGGGGAGCTGTTTTTT | NA | NA | TRBJ2-2 | TRBV5-6
CASSLPGQGAYGYTF | TGTGCCAGCAGTTTACCGGGACAGGGGGCTTATGGCTACACCTTC | TRBD1 | NA | TRBJ1-2 | TRBV5-6